The 23 T cell receptor beta chains reported below all come from one sample, sequenced in a study of response to subunit inactivated influenza vaccine. From the RT-PCR reads, TCRdb called clonotypes with MiXCR, one entry per CDR3 protein. Of approximately 250,000 distinct CDR3 sequences listed, 12% were seen once; the top ten hold over 6.5%. The specimen comprised non-naive T cells sorted from PBMCs, sampled 14 to 15 days before vaccination. The origin of the receptors is a man aged 45-65 years who received an inactivated influenza vaccine.

There are many counts of this clonotype. The J gene is TRBJ1-5, the V gene TRBV2, with D unresolved. Trimming removed 3 bases at V and 11 bases at J, with 14 bases between. Germline-derived CDR1 and CDR2 are SNHLY and FYNNEI. CDR3 length equals 13 residues. CDR3 sequence (DNA): TGTGCCAGCAGTGACACCCCCGGCTGGGCCCAGCATTTT. This translates into CASSDTPGWAQHF.

The chain employs TRBV7-9 and TRBJ2-1, with D perhaps being TRBD1 or TRBD2 (6 bases each). This CDR3 contains 14 residues. Germline V CDR1 and CDR2: SEHNR, FQNEAQ (reference sequence). The V gene lost 5 bases and the J gene lost 7 bases, with 15 bases spanning the gap. CDR3 loop: CASSKGGDLNEQFF. The CDR3 DNA reads TGTGCCAGCAGCAAGGGGGGCGATTTAAATGAGCAGTTCTTC.

The sample holds a few counts of this clonotype. The J gene is TRBJ2-3, the V gene TRBV12-3 or TRBV12-4, with 7 bases lining up with TRBD2. This CDR3 has 13 amino acids. V dropped 7 bases and J dropped 4; count of bases not matched to a gene: 5. The CDR3 sequence is CASIIAGADTQYF. DNA of the CDR3: TGTGCCAGCATCATCGCGGGGGCAGATACGCAGTATTTT.

This rearrangement joins TRBV12-3 or TRBV12-4 to TRBJ2-4, with D tentatively TRBD1 (5 bases). The CDR3 spans 13 residues. V gave up 5 bases and J gave up 9 bases, with 14 bases separating them. The CDR3 spells CASSHTAQGIQYF. The CDR3 DNA follows: TGTGCCAGCAGTCATACAGCCCAGGGCATTCAGTACTTC.

The chain is built from TRBV4-2 and TRBJ2-5; D remains unclear. The ends were cut back, 0 bases at V and 5 bases at J, with 13 bases in the middle. The CDR3 has 15 amino acids. CDR1 is LGHNA, CDR2 YNFKEQ, per germline. In DNA form, the CDR3 reads TGTGCCAGCAGCCAAGACCGAAGAGGTTCCGAGACCCAGTACTTC. Its translation: CASSQDRRGSETQYF.

The J gene is TRBJ2-7, the V gene TRBV7-2, with D hard to call. With 0 bases removed from V and 6 bases from J, the gap between germline ends came to 9 bases. This CDR3 spans 13 amino acids. The germline gives CDR1 SGHTA, CDR2 FQGNSA. The CDR3 DNA is TGTGCCAGCAGCTTAGCGAGGCTAGGCGAGCAGTACTTC. Its translation: CASSLARLGEQYF.

On this clonotype itself: A read error may be the cause here, since a much bigger clone is one base away. The V and J genes are TRBV5-1 and TRBJ2-3, with TRBD2 matching over 8 bases. The CDR3 spans 15 residues. V dropped 1 base and J dropped 1; count of bases not matched to a gene: 2. Looked up from germline, CDR1 is SGHRS and CDR2 is YFSETQ. The CDR3, as DNA: TGCGCCAGCAGCTTGAGCGGGAGCGGCACAGATACGCAGTATTTT. Translated, it gives CASSLSGSGTDTQYF.

Concerning this clonotype: Compared with germline, one end of the junction differs, possibly owing to a read error. The rearrangement links TRBV20-1 to TRBJ2-1; 7 bases are a match to TRBD2. This CDR3 has 15 residues. In germline, CDR1 is DFQATT, CDR2 SNEGSKA (reference sequence). The CDR3: CCASEASGRDNEQFF. CDR3 nucleotides: TGCTGTGCTAGCGAGGCTAGCGGCAGAGACAATGAGCAGTTCTTC.

This clonotype was seen only a few times. The V and J genes are TRBV5-1 and TRBJ2-4; tentatively, D is TRBD1 (7 bases). V shed 4 bases and J shed 12 bases, with 26 bases lying between them. Per germline, CDR1 SGHRS and CDR2 YFSETQ. The CDR3 has 16 amino acids. Written as DNA, the CDR3 is TGCGCCAGCAGCGACCCCCGGGACAGCCCTTTGGGAGGTCAGTACTTC. This sequence encodes CASSDPRDSPLGGQYF.

The V call is TRBV27, the J call TRBJ1-2; D gene uncertain. The CDR3 length is 15 residues. Germline CDR1 and CDR2: MNHEY and SMNVEV (reference sequence). Trimming took off 2 bases at V and 0 bases at J, with 10 bases between the two ends. The CDR3 region is CASSLIGRTNYGYTF. CDR3 nucleotides: TGTGCCAGCAGTTTAATCGGCAGAACTAACTATGGCTACACCTTC.

CDR3 residues: CGQAPTASTDTQYF. Here the CDR3 DNA reads TGTGGACAGGCGCCGACAGCTAGCACAGATACGCAGTATTTT. The chain employs TRBV5-8 and TRBJ2-3, with D possibly being TRBD1 (6 bases). The CDR3 has 14 residues. CDR1 is SGHTS and CDR2 is YDEGEE in the germline V gene.

This clonotype was observed many times. The rearrangement uses TRBV12-3 or TRBV12-4 and TRBJ1-2; 7 nucleotides match TRBD1. Unmatched junction bases numbered 14, after V lost 5 bases and J lost 5 bases. CDR3 length: 16 residues. The CDR3 bases are TGTGCCAGCAGTCCATCCGGGGGGACAGCACCATATGGCTACACCTTC. Translated: CASSPSGGTAPYGYTF.

This clonotype was counted a few times. The rearrangement links TRBV9 to TRBJ2-3; D remains unclear. V shed 2 bases and J shed 2 bases, with 9 bases lying between them. Germline V gene lookup returns CDR1 SGDLS and CDR2 YYNGEE. The CDR3 totals 14 residues. The CDR3 bases are TGTGCCAGCAGCGTTGGAGCAATCACAGATACGCAGTATTTT. Translated: CASSVGAITDTQYF.

The table lists this clonotype with a few counts. The chain is built from TRBV3-1 and TRBJ2-2; 13 nucleotides align to TRBD2. Unmatched junction bases numbered 5, after V lost 7 bases and J lost 6 bases. The CDR3 is 15 amino acids. Looked up from germline, CDR1 is LGHDT and CDR2 is YNNKEL (reference sequence). CDR3 loop: CASKGTSGGAGELFF. In nucleotides, the CDR3 is TGTGCCAGCAAAGGAACTAGCGGGGGGGCCGGGGAGCTGTTTTTT.

The chain has TRBV20-1 and TRBJ2-2; D call uncertain. This CDR3 has 15 residues. Trimming took off 1 base at V and 3 bases at J, with 12 bases between the two ends. Germline V gene data show CDR1 as DFQATT and CDR2 as SNEGSKA (reference sequence). CDR3 region: CSARVPGVYTGELFF. The CDR3 DNA follows: TGCAGTGCTAGAGTCCCAGGCGTGTACACCGGGGAGCTGTTTTTT.

This chain joins TRBV20-1 and TRBJ1-4, with D uncertain. The CDR3 consists of 13 residues. The germline V and J ends were trimmed by 4 bases and 2 bases, with 8 bases remaining between them. The germline CDR1 and CDR2 sequences are DFQATT and SNEGSKA (reference sequence). Here the CDR3 reads CSAIMGTNEKLFF. DNA for the CDR3: TGCAGTGCTATTATGGGGACTAATGAAAAACTGTTTTTT.

A word on this clonotype: One end of the junction varies from germline; a read error may be responsible. This chain joins TRBV11-3 and TRBJ2-2; 10 bases match TRBD1. Germline assignment: CDR1 SGHNT and CDR2 YENEEA. The CDR3 has 16 amino acids. The CDR3 DNA is TGTGCCAGCTGCTTTTTCGGGGACAGGGGTCCCGGGGAGCTGTTTTTT. This sequence encodes CASCFFGDRGPGELFF.

This chain uses TRBV6-2 or TRBV6-3 with TRBJ2-1; 11 nucleotides align to TRBD2. With 2 bases clipped from V and 6 bases from J, the junction kept 12 bases outside the gene matches. There are 18 residues in the CDR3. CDR1 MNHEY and CDR2 SVGEGT come from the germline V gene. Here the CDR3 DNA reads TGTGCCAGCAGTTACCGACACCACCTAGCGGGGGGACTCAATGAGCAGTTCTTC. As protein: CASSYRHHLAGGLNEQFF.

This clonotype was seen a few times. This chain uses TRBV4-3 with TRBJ2-6; D is unresolved. There are 15 residues in the CDR3. V was clipped by 0 bases and J by 4 bases, with 7 bases between them. CDR1 LGHNA and CDR2 YSLEER come from the germline V gene. For the CDR3, the DNA is TGCGCCAGCAGCCAAGAACGCTCCGGGGCCAACGTCCTGACTTTC. Translating gives CASSQERSGANVLTF.

This clonotype was seen more than once but under ten times. V gene TRBV4-3 combines with J gene TRBJ2-1, with 8 nucleotides matching TRBD1. CDR3 length: 16 amino acids. The junction had 9 bases not matched to a gene; V was cut back by 1 base and J by 7 bases. Per germline, CDR1 LGHNA and CDR2 YSLEER. The CDR3 reads CASSQGPGQDPNEQFF. The CDR3 nucleotides read TGCGCCAGCAGCCAAGGACCGGGACAGGACCCAAATGAGCAGTTCTTC.

This clonotype was seen only a few times. The chain joins TRBV11-2 to TRBJ2-7; 7 bases agree with TRBD2. With 8 bases clipped from V and 6 bases from J, the junction kept 10 bases outside the gene matches. The V gene's germline CDR1 is SGHAT and CDR2 FQNNGV. There are 13 residues in the CDR3. The DNA for the CDR3 is TGTGCCAGCGGACTAGGGTGGGGAGGCGAGCAGTACTTC. Its protein is CASGLGWGGEQYF.

The table lists this clonotype with many counts. The rearrangement links TRBV6-1 to TRBJ1-5; TRBD1 agrees at 7 bases. The CDR3 has 14 residues. Germline V CDR1 and CDR2: MNHNS, SASEGT. Trimming removed 6 bases from V and 0 bases from J; junction bases left unmatched: 2. This chain's CDR3 is CASRTGFSNQPQHF. The CDR3 DNA follows: TGTGCCAGCAGGACAGGGTTTAGCAATCAGCCCCAGCATTTT.

This clonotype was detected many times. The V call is TRBV7-9, the J call TRBJ1-1, with 8 bases matching TRBD1. CDR3 length: 13 amino acids. The germline CDR1 and CDR2 sequences are SEHNR and FQNEAQ (reference sequence). The junction had 1 base not matched to a gene; V was cut back by 6 bases and J by 1 base. The CDR3 reads CASRTGANTEAFF. The DNA for the CDR3 is TGTGCCAGCAGGACAGGGGCGAACACTGAAGCTTTCTTT.